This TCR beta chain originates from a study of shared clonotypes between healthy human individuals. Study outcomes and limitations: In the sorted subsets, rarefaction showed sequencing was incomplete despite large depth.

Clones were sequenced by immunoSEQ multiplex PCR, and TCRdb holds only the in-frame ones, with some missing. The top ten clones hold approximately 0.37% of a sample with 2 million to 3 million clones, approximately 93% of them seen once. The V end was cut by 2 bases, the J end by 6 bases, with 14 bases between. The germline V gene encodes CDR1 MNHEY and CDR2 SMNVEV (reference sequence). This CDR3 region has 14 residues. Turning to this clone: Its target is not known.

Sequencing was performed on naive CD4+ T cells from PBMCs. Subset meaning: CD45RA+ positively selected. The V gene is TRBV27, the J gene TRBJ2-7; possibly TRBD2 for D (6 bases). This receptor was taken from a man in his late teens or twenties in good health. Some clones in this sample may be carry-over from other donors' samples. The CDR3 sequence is CASSLRGGSGEQYF. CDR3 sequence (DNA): TGTGCCAGCAGTTTACGAGGAGGGTCTGGCGAGCAGTACTTC.